The T cell receptor beta chain under discussion was sequenced for a study of chemoradiotherapy in HPV16-positive cancers. For the study at large: Functional T-cell assays on two HPV16-positive patients' cells defined candidate HPV-specific clones and common TCR motifs.

V was pared by 6 bases and J by 2 bases, with 16 bases between. Per the germline V gene, CDR1 is LNHDA and CDR2 is SQIVND (reference sequence). The CDR3 is 16 residues long. This table comes from immunoSEQ multiplex PCR, and its TCRdb copy is limited to in-frame clones, with some not included. Of about 2,100 clones listed, over 70% are singletons. The source of this sequence is a human donor with HPV-associated anogenital cancer. This specimen was acquired from a patient who underwent chemoradiotherapy. This sequence joins TRBV19 and TRBJ2-2, with D tentatively TRBD2 (7 bases). As DNA, the CDR3 is TGTGCCAGTAGGGGGGGGGCAGCGACCAACACCGGGGAGCTGTTTTTT. This gives the protein CASRGGAATNTGELFF.